Listed below are T cell receptor beta chains from one sample, sequenced in a study of blood T cell repertoires in COVID-19. Clones were read by immunoSEQ multiplex PCR, and TCRdb kept only the in-frame ones, dropping some. The sample has 200,000 or so clones, nearly 85% seen once. The sequenced sample was peripheral blood. These receptors were obtained from a woman aged 30 to 39 with acute or convalescent COVID-19. The CDR3 runs from the conserved cysteine through the conserved F or W. A D gene is named only where the DNA matches it firmly. Size tells how often a clone was seen (once, few, many) or the class of an expanded clone, and some rows leave it out.

TRBV30	16	.	TRBJ1-3	.	CAWSVPQGRSGNTIYF	TGTGCCTGGAGTGTCCCACAGGGACGCTCTGGAAACACCATATATTTT
TRBV28	13	.	TRBJ2-4	.	CASSSTFGLDDYF	TGTGCCAGCAGCTCCACCTTCGGACTCGATGATTACTTC
TRBV7-9	14	.	TRBJ2-5	.	CASSLVVGQETQYF	TGTGCCAGCAGCTTAGTGGTCGGTCAAGAGACCCAGTACTTC
TRBV6-6	17	TRBD1	TRBJ1-4	.	CASRRRQGMAPTEKLFF	TGTGCCAGCAGGCGAAGACAGGGCATGGCTCCAACCGAAAAACTGTTTTTT
TRBV4-1	15	TRBD1	TRBJ2-7	few	CASSQDQDRTYEQYF	TGCGCCAGCAGCCAAGATCAGGACAGGACCTACGAGCAGTACTTC
TRBV27	14	.	TRBJ1-6	.	CASSLTQQPGSLHF	TGTGCCAGCAGTTTAACCCAGCAGCCGGGGTCACTCCACTTT
TRBV11-2	16	.	TRBJ2-1	.	CASSLGLRRGADEQFF	TGTGCCAGCAGCTTAGGTCTTCGTCGGGGGGCTGATGAGCAGTTCTTC
TRBV27	15	TRBD2	TRBJ2-1	.	CASKLTSGKENEQFF	TGTGCCAGCAAACTGACTAGCGGGAAAGAGAATGAGCAGTTCTTC
TRBV9	15	TRBD2	TRBJ2-3	.	CASSGSGSSTDTQYF	TGTGCCAGCAGCGGTAGCGGGAGTAGCACAGATACGCAGTATTTT
TRBV4-3	19	TRBD2	TRBJ2-3	.	CASSQDMLSGAGGPDTQYF	TGCGCCAGCAGCCAAGATATGTTGTCGGGGGCGGGAGGACCAGATACGCAGTATTTT
TRBV27	15	.	TRBJ2-1	.	CASSLMGPSRNEQFF	TGTGCCAGCAGTTTAATGGGCCCCTCACGGAATGAGCAGTTCTTC
TRBV30	15	.	TRBJ2-3	.	CAWSVLKFGTDTQYF	TGTGCCTGGAGTGTATTAAAGTTCGGTACAGATACGCAGTATTTT
TRBV6-5	15	TRBD1	TRBJ1-5	.	CASSQVPGGHQPQHF	TGTGCCAGCAGCCAAGTACCAGGGGGCCATCAGCCCCAGCATTTT
TRBV19	14	TRBD1	TRBJ2-7	.	CASRLGQGSYEQYF	TGTGCCAGTAGGTTGGGACAGGGTTCCTACGAGCAGTACTTC
TRBV11-1	15	.	TRBJ1-1	.	CASSWGGSPRTEAFF	TGTGCCAGCAGCTGGGGGGGGTCCCCGAGGACTGAAGCTTTCTTT
TRBV9	17	TRBD2	TRBJ2-3	.	CASSVTISGGATDTQYF	TGTGCCAGCAGCGTTACAATCAGCGGGGGGGCGACAGATACGCAGTATTTT
TRBV4-2	15	TRBD2	TRBJ2-7	once	CASSLTSGSSYEQYF	TGTGCCAGCAGCCTTACTAGCGGGAGCTCCTACGAGCAGTACTTC
TRBV6-6	15	.	TRBJ2-5	few	CASSYHEGLQETQYF	TGTGCCAGCAGTTACCATGAGGGTTTACAAGAGACCCAGTACTTC
TRBV11-2	12	.	TRBJ2-5	.	CASSPNKETQYF	TGTGCCAGCAGCCCCAACAAAGAGACCCAGTACTTC
TRBV28	14	.	TRBJ2-1	once	CASSASGRYNEQFF	TGTGCCAGCAGCGCTAGTGGGAGGTACAATGAGCAGTTCTTC
TRBV5-1	17	TRBD2	TRBJ2-2	.	CASSALSNSGKTGELFF	TGCGCCAGCAGCGCGCTCTCAAATAGCGGGAAAACCGGGGAGCTGTTTTTT
TRBV28	14	TRBD1	TRBJ1-1	.	CASSHTGGRAEAFF	TGTGCCAGCAGCCACACAGGGGGCAGGGCTGAAGCTTTCTTT
TRBV7-2	14	.	TRBJ2-3	.	CASSFTRFTDTQYF	TGTGCCAGCAGCTTTACAAGATTCACAGATACGCAGTATTTT
TRBV19	14	TRBD2	TRBJ2-7	.	CASSIEAGAYEQYF	TGTGCCAGTAGTATAGAAGCGGGGGCTTACGAGCAGTACTTC
TRBV9	16	TRBD1	TRBJ1-5	.	CASSPGTGTSNQPQHF	TGTGCCAGCAGCCCCGGGACAGGGACTAGCAATCAGCCCCAGCATTTT